The clone carrying this T cell receptor beta chain was picked up many times. This record comes from a study of T cells after yellow fever vaccination. TCRdb recomputed calls from the 5' RACE reads with MiXCR, one row per CDR3 protein. The sample consists of about 360,000 distinct CDR3 sequences, approximately 5.7% of them appearing once. Source: PBMCs, taken 5 days after the yellow fever booster vaccination. The clonotype comes from a man between 25 and 39 years old who received the YFV17D yellow fever vaccine.

The CDR3 sequence is CASSPEGTSRGETQYF. The CDR3 bases are TGTGCCAGCAGTCCAGAGGGGACTAGCAGGGGCGAGACCCAGTACTTC. The V gene is TRBV27, the J gene TRBJ2-5, with 9 bases lining up with TRBD2. Trimming took 5 bases from V and 5 from J; bases not matched to a gene: 12. Germline assignment: CDR1 MNHEY and CDR2 SMNVEV (reference sequence). The CDR3 totals 16 residues.